This TCR beta chain was profiled in a study of OX40 agonist ivuxolimab in advanced cancers. Whole-study results and caveats: Expanded clones were, on average, more numerous among CD8+ T cells than CD4+.

Some clones are missing from TCRdb's copy, which holds only in-frame ones; the method was immunoSEQ multiplex PCR. The table includes around 74,000 clones, over 85% detected once. Worth noting for this clone: Its target is not known.

Germline CDR1 and CDR2: LGHNT and FRNRAP. The CDR3 totals 13 residues. The V and J ends lost 2 bases and 13 bases, in that order; junction bases with no gene match: 4. The chain recombines TRBV12-5 with TRBJ2-3; 12 bases match TRBD2. Here the sequenced sample was CD4+ or CD8+ T cells sorted from blood, taken in a trial of the OX40 agonist ivuxolimab. The source of this sequence is an adult with an advanced solid tumor such as melanoma, head and neck, liver or kidney cancer. CDR3 nucleotide sequence: TGTGCTAGTGGTTTGTCTAGCGGGGGGGCAAAGTATTTT. It is translated as CASGLSSGGAKYF.